This T cell receptor beta chain was recorded in a study of blood T cell repertoires in COVID-19. Study as a whole: Sources were T cells, B-cell-depleted T cells, or PBMCs; the material itself was cDNA or gDNA.

Original processing methods: Nucleated cell counts were estimated from reference gene primer amplification. Method: immunoSEQ multiplex PCR; TCRdb's copy keeps in-frame clones and lacks some. V and J calls and clone size are copied from that table; D and trimming were computed from the DNA. The profile covers approximately 290,000 clones, with roughly nine tenths appearing a single time and roughly 2.1% taken by the ten largest. Germline assignment: CDR1 SGHRS and CDR2 YFSETQ. After removal of 3 bases from V and 1 base from J, the junction contained 7 bases not matched to a gene. The CDR3 runs 17 residues.

The origin of this receptor is a young man with active or convalescent COVID-19. Sequencing used peripheral blood. The chain links TRBV5-1 to TRBJ2-1, with 10 bases matching TRBD2. The CDR3 region has the DNA TGCGCCAGCAGCTCCCGGGGAGCGGGAGGGTCCTACAATGAGCAGTTCTTC. It codes for CASSSRGAGGSYNEQFF.